These T cell receptor beta chains were read from a single sample in a study of follicular helper T cells after annual influenza vaccination. Sequenced by immunoSEQ multiplex PCR; TCRdb stores in-frame clones only, minus some. The table lists roughly 7,300 clones, around four fifths of them singletons. The sequencing here drew on CXCR5+ CD38- circulating T follicular helper cells from blood, taken 7 days after influenza vaccination. The source is an adult who received the influenza vaccine. CDR3s include the opening cysteine and the closing phenylalanine or tryptophan. The order of the fields is D gene, J gene, V gene, clone size, CDR3 DNA, CDR3 protein. The D gene is left open where the match is weak. Size is omitted from some rows. Given values are once, few, many or a class for expanded clones.

NA,TRBJ2-7,TRBV28,NA,TGTGCCAGCAGTGACCCCTACGAGCAGTACTTC,CASSDPYEQYF
TRBD1,TRBJ1-2,TRBV19,NA,TGTGCCAGTAGTATCCTCTTACAGGGGCGGGGAGGCTACACCTTC,CASSILLQGRGGYTF
NA,TRBJ1-2,TRBV5-6,NA,TGTGCCAGCAGCTTAGGAGGGTCGAATCGTGGCTACACCTTC,CASSLGGSNRGYTF
NA,TRBJ1-2,TRBV5-6,NA,TGTGCCAGCAGCGTGGGTGAAGGTATCTATGGCTACACCTTC,CASSVGEGIYGYTF
NA,TRBJ1-3,TRBV6-5,NA,TGTGCCAGCAGTTACTCGAGAGGGAGCTCTGGAAACACCATATATTTT,CASSYSRGSSGNTIYF
TRBD1,TRBJ2-2,TRBV6-5,NA,TGTGCCAGCAGTCAGGGACAGCAACCCGGGGAGCTGTTTTTT,CASSQGQQPGELFF
TRBD1,TRBJ1-3,TRBV2,NA,TGTGCCAGCAGTATGACAGGGGGTGGTGGAAACACCATATATTTT,CASSMTGGGGNTIYF
TRBD1,TRBJ1-4,TRBV19,NA,TGTGCCAGTAGCCGGACATGGGACAGCAATGAAAAACTGTTTTTT,CASSRTWDSNEKLFF
NA,TRBJ1-2,TRBV28,NA,TGTGCCAGCAGTCACAGGGCCGGCTACACCTTC,CASSHRAGYTF
NA,TRBJ1-3,TRBV1,NA,TGCACCAGCAGCCAAATGGGACAGGAGAACACCATATATTTT,CTSSQMGQENTIYF
TRBD1,TRBJ1-3,TRBV4-1,NA,TGCGCCAGCAGCCTCGACAGGGTGGGTGGAAACACCATATATTTT,CASSLDRVGGNTIYF
NA,TRBJ1-1,TRBV2,NA,TGTGCCAGCAGTCGTTCCGAGAACACTGAAGCTTTCTTT,CASSRSENTEAFF
NA,TRBJ2-6,TRBV5-1,NA,TGCGCCAGCAGCCGGGAGTCCCAAGGGGCCAACGTCCTGACTTTC,CASSRESQGANVLTF
NA,TRBJ1-2,TRBV28,NA,TGTGCCAGCAGAGGAGGGGGTACCTATGGCTACACCTTC,CASRGGGTYGYTF
NA,TRBJ2-6,TRBV27,NA,TGTGCCAGCAGTTTACGTTCTGGGGCCAACGTCCTGACTTTC,CASSLRSGANVLTF
NA,TRBJ1-3,TRBV29-1,NA,TGCAGCGTTCAACCCTTCCCGGGGCCTGAATACACCATATATTTT,CSVQPFPGPEYTIYF
NA,TRBJ2-7,TRBV5-5,NA,TGTGCCAGCAGCGTGGGAGAGGGGACCCTCGCAGCCTACGAGCAGTACTTC,CASSVGEGTLAAYEQYF
NA,TRBJ2-1,TRBV19,NA,TGTGCCAGTAGCGGGGTGGTAATGGGTGAGCAGTTCTTC,CASSGVVMGEQFF
NA,TRBJ2-7,TRBV6-1,once,TGTGCCAGCAGTGACCAGACTAGATCTGAGCAGTACTTC,CASSDQTRSEQYF
NA,TRBJ2-6,TRBV9,NA,TGTGCCAGCAGCGTCCGGACGCCTGGGGCCAACGTCCTGACTTTC,CASSVRTPGANVLTF
NA,TRBJ1-4,TRBV28,NA,TGTGCCAGCAGTCCCTTTCTTGCCAGAAAGAATGAAAAACTGTTTTTT,CASSPFLARKNEKLFF
NA,TRBJ2-2,TRBV5-1,NA,TGCGCCAGCAGGGTGAAGAACACCGGGGAGCTGTTTTTT,CASRVKNTGELFF
NA,TRBJ2-2,TRBV5-1,NA,TGCGCCAGCAGCTTGGAAGAGATATCTGGCGGGGAGCTGTTTTTT,CASSLEEISGGELFF
NA,TRBJ2-1,TRBV6-1,few,TGTGCCAGCAGTCTAAGCTTGCGACTACGGAATGAGCAGTTCTTC,CASSLSLRLRNEQFF
NA,TRBJ2-5,TRBV6-6,NA,TGTGCCAGCAGAAAACAGGGACAAGAGACCCAGTACTTC,CASRKQGQETQYF
TRBD2,TRBJ2-3,TRBV7-2,once,TGTGCCAGCAGCTTAGGACTGGGCGGGAGGGGCGCAGATACGCAGTATTTT,CASSLGLGGRGADTQYF
NA,TRBJ2-5,TRBV2,once,TGTGCCAGCAGACAGGACGGAACCTTCCAAGAGACCCAGTACTTC,CASRQDGTFQETQYF
NA,TRBJ1-3,TRBV4-2,NA,TGTGCCAGCAGCCAGAATCAAGACGGAAACACCATATATTTT,CASSQNQDGNTIYF
NA,TRBJ1-2,TRBV28,NA,TGTGCCAGCAGCCAAGGATCACTCTATGGCTACACCTTC,CASSQGSLYGYTF
NA,TRBJ2-3,TRBV30,NA,TGTGCCTGGAGTGTACGGGGGAGAGATACGCAGTATTTT,CAWSVRGRDTQYF
NA,TRBJ2-7,TRBV6-6,NA,TGTGCCAGCAGTCCCCCCGGGGCTAGGACCTACGAGCAGTACTTC,CASSPPGARTYEQYF
NA,TRBJ1-3,TRBV28,NA,TGTGCCAGCACGAGCGAGAGCTCTGGAAACACCATATATTTT,CASTSESSGNTIYF
NA,TRBJ2-7,TRBV7-2,NA,TGTGCCAGCAGTTTCGGTTTCGGGAGCTCCTACGAGCAGTACTTC,CASSFGFGSSYEQYF
NA,TRBJ2-5,TRBV30,NA,TGTGCCTGGAGTTCTCGGGAGACCCAGTACTTC,CAWSSRETQYF
TRBD2,TRBJ2-4,TRBV4-1,NA,TGCGCCAGCACCGAAACCAGTCCCCTAGCGGGAGGCCAAGCCAAAAACATTCAGTACTTC,CASTETSPLAGGQAKNIQYF
NA,TRBJ1-1,TRBV18,NA,TGTGCCAGCTCACCGGGAAATTTCGAGAGGGCTTTCTTT,CASSPGNFERAFF
TRBD2,TRBJ2-5,TRBV30,NA,TGTGCCTGGAGTGGGGGGGCTAGCGGGAGTTTGTACTTC,CAWSGGASGSLYF
NA,TRBJ2-4,TRBV21-1,NA,TGCGCCAGCAGCAAAGTTATTGGACAGGGAAACCCCTGTTTCTTC,CASSKVIGQGNPCFF
NA,TRBJ2-2,TRBV2,NA,TGTGCCAGCAGGGCTGGGCCAGGGGAGCTGTTTTTT,CASRAGPGELFF
NA,TRBJ2-2,TRBV2,NA,TGTGCCAGCAGGCGGACTACCAACACCGGGGAGCTGTTTTTT,CASRRTTNTGELFF
NA,TRBJ2-5,TRBV6-5,NA,TGTGCCAGCAGGTCTCCGGGTGGGGGTCCAGGGACCCAGTACTTC,CASRSPGGGPGTQYF
TRBD1,TRBJ1-1,TRBV5-1,NA,TGCGCCAGCAGCTCCGGGACAGGGGCCCAGGAAGCTTTCTTT,CASSSGTGAQEAFF
TRBD1,TRBJ1-2,TRBV28,NA,TGTGCCAGCCAAACAGGGGGCGTTTATGGCTACACCTTC,CASQTGGVYGYTF
TRBD2,TRBJ2-7,TRBV11-2,NA,TGTGCCAGCAGCACTGGGACTAGCGGGAGGACCTCCTACGAGCAGTACTTC,CASSTGTSGRTSYEQYF
TRBD2,TRBJ2-7,TRBV6-6,NA,TGTGCCAGCAGTCGACCTAGCGGGAGTACTTACGAGCAGTACTTC,CASSRPSGSTYEQYF
TRBD1,TRBJ1-5,TRBV19,NA,TGTGCCAGTAAGGACAGGGGCTTCGTAAGCAATCAGCCCCAGCATTTT,CASKDRGFVSNQPQHF
TRBD1,TRBJ1-5,TRBV28,NA,TGTGCCAGCAGTTTACTTCCGGGACAGAGCTACCTTAGCAATCAGCCCCAGCATTTT,CASSLLPGQSYLSNQPQHF
NA,TRBJ2-7,TRBV7-8,few,TGTGCCAGCAGCTTCGCCTACACAAGCTCCTACGAGCAGTACTTC,CASSFAYTSSYEQYF
TRBD2,TRBJ2-1,TRBV6-6,NA,TGTGCCAGCGGGACTAACTCCTACAATGAGCAGTTCTTC,CASGTNSYNEQFF
TRBD2,TRBJ2-5,TRBV10-3,NA,TGTGCCATCCGGGCTAGCGGGAGCGGAGAGACCCAGTACTTC,CAIRASGSGETQYF